The 14 T cell receptor beta chains below were found in one sample sequenced in a study of blood T cell repertoires in COVID-19. Clones were sequenced by immunoSEQ multiplex PCR, and TCRdb holds only the in-frame ones, with some missing. Among about 30,000 clones listed, roughly 85% were seen once. Input material: peripheral blood. These receptors originate from a human donor in a cohort sampled during active COVID-19.

The chain couples TRBV6-6 to TRBJ2-3; a possible D gene is TRBD1 (5 bases). Trimming cost V 5 bases and J 3 bases, with 15 bases left between them. This CDR3 has 15 residues. The V gene's germline CDR1 is MNHNY and CDR2 SVGAGI (reference sequence). Written as DNA, the CDR3 is TGTGCCAGCAGTAACCCCGTTGGGGCGACAGATACGCAGTATTTT. Its translation: CASSNPVGATDTQYF.

This sequence joins TRBV3-1 (or the pseudogene TRBV3-2) and TRBJ1-2, with TRBD1 identical over 10 bases. The CDR3 has 15 amino acids. In germline, CDR1 is LGHDT, CDR2 YNNKEL (reference sequence). V shed 4 bases and J 8 bases; nucleotides not matched to a gene: 10. The CDR3 sequence is CASSPPGTGVGGYTF. In DNA, the CDR3 is TGTGCCAGCAGCCCTCCCGGGACAGGGGTTGGAGGCTACACCTTC.

The J gene is TRBJ2-2, the V gene TRBV7-3; TRBD2 matches at 8 bases. CDR3 length equals 16 residues. Trimming at V came to 2 bases and at J to 2 bases, leaving 4 bases not matched to a gene. Germline-derived CDR1 and CDR2 are SGHTA and FQGTGA. In nucleotides, the CDR3 is TGTGCCAGCAGCTTAGCGGGGGGCGTAAACACCGGGGAGCTGTTTTTT. Translated: CASSLAGGVNTGELFF.

This clone was recorded once. The rearrangement links TRBV5-1 to TRBJ1-5; D ambiguous. Germline-derived CDR1 and CDR2 are SGHRS and YFSETQ. V shed 4 bases and J shed 5 bases, with 10 bases lying between them. The CDR3 spans 13 residues. CDR3 sequence reads: CASSPEVDQPQHF. The CDR3 DNA is TGCGCCAGCAGCCCGGAGGTGGATCAGCCCCAGCATTTT.

The chain is built from TRBV6-5 and TRBJ2-1; 7 bases align to TRBD1. V dropped 8 bases and J dropped 7; count of bases not matched to a gene: 14. CDR1 and CDR2 (germline): MNHEY, SVGAGI. The length of the CDR3 is 15 residues. The CDR3 protein is CASESRDSDFNEQFF. CDR3 in DNA: TGTGCCAGCGAAAGCCGGGACAGCGATTTTAATGAGCAGTTCTTC.

The rearrangement links TRBV3-1 (or the pseudogene TRBV3-2) to TRBJ2-1; TRBD2 aligns across 13 bases. Germline V lookup: CDR1 LGHDT, CDR2 YNNKEL (reference sequence). J was trimmed by 7 bases and V by 1 base; bases with no gene match: 7. The CDR3 has 17 residues. The CDR3 DNA reads as TGTGCCAGCAGCCAAGGACTCCAACTAGCGGGAGGGAATGAGCAGTTCTTC. It codes for CASSQGLQLAGGNEQFF.

The count of this clone is one. This rearrangement joins TRBV9 to TRBJ2-7; no clear D gene. The CDR3 consists of 14 residues. Germline V lookup: CDR1 SGDLS, CDR2 YYNGEE. V dropped 0 bases and J dropped 2 bases, with 9 bases sitting between them. CDR3: CASSVDSFPYEQYF. CDR3 nucleotides: TGTGCCAGCAGCGTAGATAGCTTTCCCTACGAGCAGTACTTC.

The rearrangement links TRBV5-5 to TRBJ1-1, with D tentatively TRBD1 (5 bases). Between the trimmed V and J ends, which lost 0 bases and 4 bases, there was a span of 13 bases. Looked up from germline, CDR1 is SGHKS and CDR2 is YYEKEE (reference sequence). The CDR3 consists of 15 residues. CDR3: CASSLGGRAITEAFF. The CDR3 DNA is TGTGCCAGCAGCTTGGGGGGCAGGGCTATCACTGAAGCTTTCTTT.

The chain is built from TRBV3-1 (or the pseudogene TRBV3-2) and TRBJ2-1; TRBD2 matches at 11 bases. This CDR3 has 15 residues. The germline CDR1 and CDR2 sequences are LGHDT and YNNKEL (reference sequence). With V trimmed by 1 base and J by 12 bases, 8 bases remained unmatched. The CDR3 protein is CASSQGLAGGRRQFF. CDR3 in DNA: TGTGCCAGCAGCCAAGGTCTAGCGGGGGGCCGGAGGCAGTTCTTC.

The chain is built from TRBV3-1 (or the pseudogene TRBV3-2) and TRBJ1-3; no reliable D call. Trimming took off 5 bases at V and 4 bases at J, with 9 bases between the two ends. This CDR3 has 13 amino acids. CDR1 and CDR2 (germline): LGHDT, YNNKEL (reference sequence). The CDR3 bases are TGTGCCAGCAGCAACACGATCGGAAACACCATATATTTT. Residues: CASSNTIGNTIYF.

The J gene is TRBJ1-1, the V gene TRBV19; TRBD1 might be the D (6 bases). Trimming stripped 8 bases from V and 3 bases from J, with 19 bases between. The V gene's germline CDR1 is LNHDA and CDR2 SQIVND (reference sequence). The CDR3 extends over 15 amino acids. Here the CDR3 reads CASRDRFGGDTEAFF. DNA of the CDR3: TGTGCCAGTCGAGACAGGTTTGGCGGTGACACTGAAGCTTTCTTT.

This clone is a singleton in its sample. The chain uses TRBV11-2 and TRBJ1-1; 9 positions match TRBD1. The germline CDR1 and CDR2 sequences are SGHAT and FQNNGV. CDR3 length: 14 residues. Trimming took 4 bases from V and 4 from J; bases not matched to a gene: 4. The CDR3 is CASSWDRAGTEAFF. Written as DNA, the CDR3 is TGTGCCAGCAGCTGGGACAGGGCCGGCACTGAAGCTTTCTTT.

V gene TRBV3-1 (or the pseudogene TRBV3-2) combines with J gene TRBJ1-1; D gene ambiguous. The CDR3 is made up of 14 amino acids. The V gene lost 1 base and the J gene lost 3 bases, with 9 bases spanning the gap. Looked up from germline, CDR1 is LGHDT and CDR2 is YNNKEL (reference sequence). The chain's CDR3 is CASSQAGGYTEAFF. CDR3 nucleotides: TGTGCCAGCAGCCAAGCAGGAGGGTACACTGAAGCTTTCTTT.

The rearrangement joins TRBV12-2 to TRBJ2-7; the table names TRBD1, a call not compared with the DNA. TRBV12-2 is described as a pseudogene. The CDR3 totals 16 residues. CDR3 in amino acids: CASRLALGQGSYEQYF. The CDR3 DNA is TGTGCAAGTCGCTTAGCGCTCGGACAGGGGTCCTACGAGCAGTACTTC.